This is a list of T cell receptor beta chains from one sample in a study of control samples from healthy donors and cancer patients. The repertoire was sequenced with immunoSEQ multiplex PCR; TCRdb's copy has only in-frame clones and lacks some. Altogether 150,000 or so clones are present, 91% being singletons, with the ten largest covering more than 6.5%. The sequenced material came from blood. These receptors originate from a man between 18 and 29 years old in good health. Both conserved end residues are part of each CDR3. Each record gives: clone size, J gene, D gene, V gene, CDR3 protein, CDR3 DNA. The D gene is left open where the match is weak. Rows may omit the clone size; those that give it use once, few, many or a size class.

abundance: -; j_gene: TRBJ2-7; d_gene: TRBD2; v_gene: TRBV6-1; CDR3aa: CASSDSGRGYYEQYF; CDR3nt: TGTGCCAGCAGTGATTCCGGGAGGGGGTACTACGAGCAGTACTTC
abundance: -; j_gene: TRBJ1-1; d_gene: -; v_gene: TRBV5-1; CDR3aa: CASSLSGGAADTEAFF; CDR3nt: TGCGCCAGCAGCTTGAGTGGGGGCGCGGCGGACACTGAAGCTTTCTTT
abundance: -; j_gene: TRBJ1-1; d_gene: TRBD1; v_gene: TRBV6-2/TRBV6-3; CDR3aa: CASSMTQGGAVEAFF; CDR3nt: TGTGCCAGCAGCATGACTCAAGGGGGCGCGGTTGAAGCTTTCTTT
abundance: -; j_gene: TRBJ2-2; d_gene: TRBD1; v_gene: TRBV2; CDR3aa: CASNGTGAVGELFF; CDR3nt: TGTGCCAGCAACGGGACAGGGGCGGTCGGGGAGCTGTTTTTT
abundance: -; j_gene: TRBJ2-5; d_gene: -; v_gene: TRBV6-5; CDR3aa: CASSYVRQRKETQYF; CDR3nt: TGTGCCAGCAGCTACGTAAGGCAGCGGAAAGAGACCCAGTACTTC
abundance: once; j_gene: TRBJ1-2; d_gene: -; v_gene: TRBV5-6; CDR3aa: CASSLALYGYTF; CDR3nt: TGTGCCAGCAGCTTGGCCCTCTATGGCTACACCTTC
abundance: -; j_gene: TRBJ2-7; d_gene: -; v_gene: TRBV5-1; CDR3aa: CASSLVSYEQYF; CDR3nt: TGCGCCAGCAGCTTGGTCTCCTACGAGCAGTACTTC
abundance: -; j_gene: TRBJ1-1; d_gene: TRBD1; v_gene: TRBV7-9; CDR3aa: CASSSSDREWTEAFF; CDR3nt: TGTGCCAGCAGCTCGTCGGACAGGGAATGGACTGAAGCTTTCTTT
abundance: -; j_gene: TRBJ2-5; d_gene: -; v_gene: TRBV6-6; CDR3aa: CASRSGRRVNGETQYF; CDR3nt: TGTGCCAGCAGGTCTGGACGCCGAGTTAATGGAGAGACCCAGTACTTC
abundance: -; j_gene: TRBJ1-1; d_gene: TRBD1; v_gene: TRBV29-1; CDR3aa: CSVEAPQGAAVAFF; CDR3nt: TGCAGCGTTGAAGCCCCCCAGGGGGCAGCGGTAGCTTTCTTT
abundance: -; j_gene: TRBJ2-3; d_gene: TRBD2; v_gene: TRBV7-9; CDR3aa: CASSLASGGVADTQYF; CDR3nt: TGTGCCAGCAGCTTAGCTAGCGGGGGGGTAGCAGATACGCAGTATTTT
abundance: -; j_gene: TRBJ1-2; d_gene: -; v_gene: TRBV21-1; CDR3aa: CATRDRDAF; CDR3nt: TGTGCCACCAGAGACAGGGACGCCTTC
abundance: -; j_gene: TRBJ2-3; d_gene: -; v_gene: TRBV7-3; CDR3aa: CASSLIIVCLPAQYF; CDR3nt: TGTGCCAGCAGCTTAATCATAGTGTGTCTACCGGCGCAGTATTTT
abundance: -; j_gene: TRBJ2-7; d_gene: TRBD2; v_gene: TRBV7-2; CDR3aa: CASRQTSDLYEQYF; CDR3nt: TGTGCCAGCAGGCAAACTAGCGATCTCTACGAGCAGTACTTC
abundance: -; j_gene: TRBJ2-7; d_gene: -; v_gene: TRBV2; CDR3aa: CASSEASGRVYEQYF; CDR3nt: TGTGCCAGCAGTGAAGCTTCCGGCCGGGTCTACGAGCAGTACTTC
abundance: -; j_gene: TRBJ1-6; d_gene: -; v_gene: TRBV3-1/TRBV3-2; CDR3aa: CASRPGPQGALHF; CDR3nt: TGTGCCAGCAGGCCCGGGCCTCAAGGGGCCCTCCACTTT
abundance: -; j_gene: TRBJ2-7; d_gene: -; v_gene: TRBV5-6; CDR3aa: CASSWGQGSSYEQYF; CDR3nt: TGTGCCAGCAGCTGGGGGCAGGGAAGCTCCTACGAGCAGTACTTC
abundance: once; j_gene: TRBJ2-5; d_gene: -; v_gene: TRBV7-6; CDR3aa: CASSLDGPGLQTQYF; CDR3nt: TGTGCCAGCAGCTTAGATGGTCCAGGGTTGCAGACCCAGTACTTC
abundance: -; j_gene: TRBJ1-3; d_gene: -; v_gene: TRBV6-6; CDR3aa: CASSYSKGSPGNTIYF; CDR3nt: TGTGCCAGCAGTTACTCGAAAGGGTCCCCTGGAAACACCATATATTTT
abundance: -; j_gene: TRBJ1-1; d_gene: TRBD1; v_gene: TRBV28; CDR3aa: CASSDRGLNTEAFF; CDR3nt: TGTGCCAGCAGTGACAGGGGTCTGAACACTGAAGCTTTCTTT
abundance: -; j_gene: TRBJ1-2; d_gene: TRBD1; v_gene: TRBV30; CDR3aa: CARSKSDRGGYGYTF; CDR3nt: TGTGCCCGGAGTAAGTCTGACAGGGGAGGCTATGGCTACACCTTC
abundance: -; j_gene: TRBJ2-7; d_gene: -; v_gene: TRBV6-1; CDR3aa: CASSDRLGGSYEQYF; CDR3nt: TGTGCCAGCAGTGACCGTCTCGGGGGATCCTACGAGCAGTACTTC
abundance: -; j_gene: TRBJ1-1; d_gene: -; v_gene: TRBV10-3; CDR3aa: CAISESVIRGGLNTEAFF; CDR3nt: TGTGCCATCAGTGAGTCTGTCATCCGGGGAGGACTGAACACTGAAGCTTTCTTT
abundance: few; j_gene: TRBJ2-6; d_gene: -; v_gene: TRBV11-2; CDR3aa: CASETGTGANVLTF; CDR3nt: TGTGCCAGCGAAACAGGGACAGGGGCCAACGTCCTGACTTTC
abundance: -; j_gene: TRBJ2-5; d_gene: -; v_gene: TRBV6-5; CDR3aa: CASSYSTSGGETQYF; CDR3nt: TGTGCCAGCAGTTACTCGACTAGTGGGGGCGAGACCCAGTACTTC
abundance: -; j_gene: TRBJ2-1; d_gene: -; v_gene: TRBV13; CDR3aa: CASSSPKKTDNEQFF; CDR3nt: TGTGCCAGCAGCTCCCCTAAAAAGACAGACAATGAGCAGTTCTTC
abundance: -; j_gene: TRBJ2-2; d_gene: -; v_gene: TRBV19; CDR3aa: CASSWGPNTGELFF; CDR3nt: TGTGCCAGTAGCTGGGGGCCGAACACCGGGGAGCTGTTTTTT
abundance: once; j_gene: TRBJ2-3; d_gene: TRBD2; v_gene: TRBV30; CDR3aa: CAWSSGVAGALNTDTQYF; CDR3nt: TGTGCCTGGAGTAGCGGAGTAGCGGGGGCCCTAAACACGGATACGCAGTATTTT